The subject of this entry is one T cell receptor (beta chain). This sample is drawn from a study of OX40 agonist ivuxolimab in advanced cancers. For the study at large: Eligibility admitted prior anti-PD-1, anti-PD-L1 or anti-CTLA-4 therapy; roughly 37% had some.

TCRdb keeps only in-frame clones here, not all; method: immunoSEQ multiplex PCR. The sample contains about 35,000 clones, 79% of which appear only once. Trimming left V 4 bases short and J 6 bases short, with 15 bases between. The CDR3 extends over 14 amino acids. Germline V lookup: CDR1 LNHDA, CDR2 SQIVND (reference sequence). The sequencing used CD4+ or CD8+ T cells sorted from blood, collected in a trial of the OX40 agonist ivuxolimab. The source is an adult with an advanced solid tumor such as melanoma, head and neck, liver or kidney cancer. The chain joins TRBV19 to TRBJ1-1; D is unresolved. CDR3 nucleotide sequence: TGTGCCAGTAGTAGCGGCTCCATAGATGCTGAAGCTTTCTTT. Residues: CASSSGSIDAEAFF. Filled out from reference TRBV19 and TRBJ1-1, the complete variable domain reads DGGITQSPKYLFRKEGQNVTLSCEQNLNHDAMYWYRQDPGQGLRLIYYSQIVNDFQKGDIAEGYSVSREKKESFPLTVTSAQKNPTAFYLCASSSGSIDAEAFFGQGTRLTVV.